Listed here are 17 T cell receptor beta chains from one sample, sequenced in a study of CD8 T cells in ankylosing spondylitis. No antigen is known for these receptors. TCRdb re-analysed the 5' RACE reads in MiXCR, keeping a single row per CDR3 protein. This table holds approximately 400,000 distinct CDR3 sequences, under 20% found once. Study-level findings and limits: Seemingly characteristic of ankylosing spondylitis blood was a TCR beta motif consisting of under ten highly homologous variants.

Sequenced input: blood, either unsorted or a sorted T cell fraction (not recorded which). The receptor source for this set is a male donor with ankylosing spondylitis.

CDR3 DNA: TGTGCCAGCAGCTGGGTACAGATTGGAAGCAATCAGCCCCAGCATTTT. It specifies CASSWVQIGSNQPQHF. The rearrangement uses TRBV7-9 and TRBJ1-5; D remains unclear. Germline-derived CDR1 and CDR2 are SEHNR and FQNEAQ (reference sequence). Trimming took 4 bases from V and 1 from J, leaving 14 bases between them. The CDR3 extends over 16 amino acids.

The chain links TRBV20-1 to TRBJ1-2; the D is unclear. This CDR3 has 15 residues. Trimming pared 1 base from V and 2 bases from J, leaving 14 bases between. The germline CDR1 and CDR2 sequences are DFQATT and SNEGSKA (reference sequence). The CDR3 is CSARAGGILNYGYTF. The CDR3 DNA sequence: TGCAGTGCTAGAGCGGGAGGCATACTCAACTATGGCTACACCTTC.

This clonotype was picked up a small number of times. The V gene is TRBV3-1, the J gene TRBJ2-5; D unclear. The V gene's germline CDR1 is LGHDT and CDR2 YNNKEL (reference sequence). The CDR3 is 14 amino acids. Trimming left V 0 bases short and J 3 bases short, with 8 bases between. This chain's CDR3 is CASSQDLIEETQYF. The CDR3 DNA reads as TGTGCCAGCAGCCAAGATCTGATCGAAGAGACCCAGTACTTC.

This clonotype has just a few counts. The rearrangement joins TRBV29-1 to TRBJ2-7; D tentatively reads TRBD1 or TRBD2 (5 bases each). The CDR3 has 13 amino acids. Trimming removed 4 bases from V and 5 bases from J, with 15 bases in between. The germline CDR1 and CDR2 sequences are SQVTM and ANQGSEA. The CDR3 DNA reads as TGCAGCGTTGTTGGGACGATAGGGCACGAGCAGTACTTC. This sequence encodes CSVVGTIGHEQYF.

This chain uses TRBV9 with TRBJ2-7; tentative D call: TRBD2 (7 bases). This CDR3 is 16 amino acids long. Germline V gives CDR1 SGDLS, CDR2 YYNGEE. V was clipped by 3 bases and J by 0 bases, with 16 bases between them. CDR3 bases: TGTGCCAGCAGCGCCCAGGGGAGGGCCCGCTCCTACGAGCAGTACTTC. Its protein product is CASSAQGRARSYEQYF.

The V and J genes are TRBV5-1 and TRBJ2-2, with 7 bases matching TRBD1. The V gene end was trimmed by 5 bases and the J gene end by 1 base; junction bases not matched to a gene: 8. CDR1 is SGHRS and CDR2 is YFSETQ in the germline V gene. The CDR3 sequence is 16 residues long. The CDR3 DNA follows: TGCGCCAGCAGGAGCCGACAGGGAATGAACACCGGGGAGCTGTTTTTT. The encoded protein is CASRSRQGMNTGELFF.

At least ten counts were recorded for this clonotype. This chain connects TRBV15 to TRBJ1-6; a weak D match, TRBD1 (6 bases). The CDR3 is 18 residues long. Germline V CDR1 and CDR2: LNHNV, YYDKDF (reference sequence). Between the trimmed V and J ends, which lost 0 bases and 9 bases, there was a span of 21 bases. CDR3: CATSREWPRPGQTSPLHF. The CDR3 DNA sequence: TGTGCCACCAGCAGAGAGTGGCCCCGCCCGGGACAAACTTCACCCCTCCACTTT.

This clonotype was counted only a few times. The J gene is TRBJ2-5, the V gene TRBV20-1; 10 bases agree with TRBD2. J lost 1 base, V lost 4 bases, and 9 bases had no gene match. CDR3 length equals 16 residues. CDR1 DFQATT and CDR2 SNEGSKA come from the germline V gene (reference sequence). The CDR3 here is CSAIKIAGGIQETQYF. DNA for the CDR3: TGCAGTGCTATTAAAATAGCGGGGGGCATCCAAGAGACCCAGTACTTC.

This clonotype was seen at least ten times. This sequence joins TRBV12-3 or TRBV12-4 and TRBJ2-1, with D possibly matching TRBD2 (5 bases). This CDR3 region has 14 residues. V was shortened by 0 bases and J by 9 bases, with 12 bases between the two germline ends. The CDR3 region has the DNA TGTGCCAGCAGTTTAGCTGGGCATCGGGGTGAGCAGTTCTTC. Translation gives CASSLAGHRGEQFF.

This chain uses TRBV5-1 with TRBJ2-3; 11 positions agree with TRBD2. The J segment lost 2 bases and the V segment lost 0 bases, leaving 5 bases of the junction unmatched. The germline V gene encodes CDR1 SGHRS and CDR2 YFSETQ. The CDR3 length is 17 residues. CDR3: CASSLAASGGTTDTQYF. As DNA, the CDR3 is TGCGCCAGCAGCTTGGCGGCTAGCGGGGGGACCACAGATACGCAGTATTTT.

This clonotype turned up a few times. The chain joins TRBV6-2 or TRBV6-3 to TRBJ2-5, with 7 bases aligning to TRBD1. CDR1 and CDR2 from the germline V gene are MNHEY and SVGEGT. V shed 6 bases and J 5 bases; nucleotides not matched to a gene: 12. The CDR3 length is 15 residues. CDR3: CASRTDRVDWETQYF. The CDR3 DNA reads TGTGCCAGCAGGACCGACAGGGTTGATTGGGAGACCCAGTACTTC.

A few counts support this clonotype. The rearrangement joins TRBV29-1 to TRBJ2-3, with 8 bases that match TRBD2. The CDR3 covers 15 residues. Per the germline V gene, CDR1 is SQVTM and CDR2 is ANQGSEA. Trimming took 1 base from V and 1 from J; bases not matched to a gene: 4. The CDR3 loop is CSVEGREGRTDTQYF. The CDR3, as DNA: TGCAGCGTTGAAGGTCGGGAGGGTCGCACAGATACGCAGTATTTT.

The J gene is TRBJ1-2, the V gene TRBV28, with 8 bases matching TRBD1. V was clipped by 10 bases and J by 2 bases; unmatched bases: 6. This CDR3 region has 13 residues. Germline CDR1 reads MDHEN; CDR2 reads SYDVKM. CDR3 in amino acids: CAIRTGWNYGYTF. In DNA, the CDR3 is TGTGCCATAAGGACAGGGTGGAACTATGGCTACACCTTC.

This clonotype was detected ten times or more. V and J are TRBV12-3 or TRBV12-4 and TRBJ1-5; D might be TRBD1 (6 bases). The CDR3 runs to 14 residues. V lost 6 bases and J 3 bases, leaving 12 bases between the germline ends. The CDR3 here is CASRDQGINQPQHF. The CDR3 coding sequence is TGTGCCAGCAGGGATCAGGGGATCAATCAGCCCCAGCATTTT.

This chain links TRBV7-9 with TRBJ2-4; 8 bases map to TRBD1. The CDR3 extends over 15 amino acids. V gave up 5 bases and J gave up 4 bases; unmatched junction bases: 7. CDR1 is SEHNR and CDR2 is FQNEAQ in the germline V gene (reference sequence). For the CDR3, the DNA is TGTGCCAGCAGCCGCCAGACAGGGGTTAAAAACATTCAGTACTTC. Translation: CASSRQTGVKNIQYF.

The rearrangement joins TRBV3-1 to TRBJ2-7; TRBD2 matches 8 bases. This CDR3 contains 14 residues. Germline trimming cut 5 bases from V and 2 bases from J; bases unmatched to any gene: 5. Germline V gene lookup returns CDR1 LGHDT and CDR2 YNNKEL (reference sequence). CDR3 sequence (DNA): TGTGCCAGCAGCGCGGGACTAGGGGCCTACGAGCAGTACTTC. This translates into CASSAGLGAYEQYF.

This clonotype showed up just a few times. The V gene is TRBV27, the J gene TRBJ1-4, with unresolved D. There are 15 residues in the CDR3. From germline, CDR1 is MNHEY and CDR2 SMNVEV (reference sequence). The V end lost 6 bases, the J end lost 3 bases, and 14 bases lay between the germline ends. The CDR3 region is CASSSNSAANEKLFF. DNA for the CDR3: TGTGCCAGCAGCTCGAACAGCGCGGCTAATGAAAAACTGTTTTTT.